This T cell receptor (beta chain) is drawn from a study of tumor and adjacent non-tumor tissue in lung cancer. Study background: Histology: under 15 adenocarcinoma, a couple of squamous cell carcinoma, 1 small cell lung cancer. Samples averaged roughly 4.2 million productive TCRbeta reads each. General study findings and limits: Tumor repertoires had a smaller top 100 clone share than normal lung. Tumor tissue had significantly higher TCR diversity than normal lung.

This sample's RNA came from whole unsorted tissue. A modified ARM-PCR protocol with three rounds of nested PCR amplified TCRbeta. Using its own MiXCR run on the multiplex PCR reads, TCRdb lists one record per CDR3 protein. There are 65,000 to 75,000 distinct CDR3 sequences in the sample; about 80% occur only once, and 28% lies in the top ten. A remark on this clonotype: Its antigen remains unidentified. A junction boundary mismatches the germline segment, possibly from a read error.

Sequenced sample: lung tumor tissue. This clonotype was sampled from a man aged 60 to 69 with non-small cell lung cancer.

Written as DNA, the CDR3 is TGTGCCAGCAGTTTAGCGCCGGAAGCTGAAGCTTTCTTT. This encodes CASSLAPEAEAFF. This chain connects TRBV11-1 to TRBJ1-1, with D unresolved. The length of the CDR3 is 13 residues. The germline V gene has CDR1 SGHAT and CDR2 FQDESV (reference sequence).